This TCR beta chain appears in the sequencing data of a study of human T cells and chemical hapten exposure. This clonotype counts as medium-sized (0.01 to 0.1%). Time point given: pre-sensitization, week 0. Treatment here: therapeutic diphenylcyclopropenone sensitization with weekly scalp DPC. Germline values: CDR1 GTSNPN, CDR2 SVGIG (reference sequence). Trimming cost V 2 bases and J 2 bases, with 9 bases left between them. The CDR3 runs to 13 residues. TCRdb fed the RACE reads into MiXCR, producing one record per CDR3 protein. The table includes under 100,000 distinct CDR3 sequences, 8.5% detected once.

V and J are TRBV30 and TRBJ1-1; maybe TRBD1 (5 bases). This sequence was found in a man aged 35 to 55 with alopecia areata. Some clones in this sample may be carry-over from other donors' samples. The material sequenced was whole blood, taken in connection with sensitization to the hapten diphenylcyclopropenone (DPC). CDR3 nucleotide sequence: TGTGCCTGGAGTACGACAGTTAACACTGAAGCTTTCTTT. Translating gives CAWSTTVNTEAFF.